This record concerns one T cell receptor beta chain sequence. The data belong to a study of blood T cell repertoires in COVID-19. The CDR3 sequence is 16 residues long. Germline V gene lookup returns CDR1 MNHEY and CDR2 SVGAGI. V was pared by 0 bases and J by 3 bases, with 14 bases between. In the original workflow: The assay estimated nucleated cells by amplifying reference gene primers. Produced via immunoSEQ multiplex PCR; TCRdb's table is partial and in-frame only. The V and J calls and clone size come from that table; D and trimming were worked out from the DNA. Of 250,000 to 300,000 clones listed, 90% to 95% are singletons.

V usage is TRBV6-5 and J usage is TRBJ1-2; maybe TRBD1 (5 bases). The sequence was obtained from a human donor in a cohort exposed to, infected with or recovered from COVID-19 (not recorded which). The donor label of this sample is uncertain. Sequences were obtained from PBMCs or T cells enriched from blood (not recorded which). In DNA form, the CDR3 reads TGTGCCAGCAGTTACTCGATGGGGGGAGCGGACTATGGCTACACCTTC. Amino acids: CASSYSMGGADYGYTF.